This T cell receptor beta chain was captured by sequencing in a study of OX40 agonist ivuxolimab in advanced cancers. Turning to the overall study: The costimulatory receptor OX40 (CD134) was targeted by ivuxolimab, a fully human IgG2 agonistic monoclonal antibody. Intravenous ivuxolimab was administered to patients every 2 weeks at six dose levels: 0.01, 0.1, 0.3, 1.5, 3 and 10 mg/kg. Of the roughly 53 patients in dose escalation, about 20 had hepatocellular carcinoma, about 15 had melanoma, 9 had renal cell carcinoma and 9 had head and neck cancer. In the dose-escalation cohort, around four fifths of patients were male, and the mean age was 60 years with a range of roughly 20 to 79. Prior anti-PD-1, anti-PD-L1 or anti-CTLA-4 therapy was permitted, and about 40% of dose-escalation patients had received checkpoint inhibitors. Three dose-escalation patients achieved partial responses, one with hepatocellular carcinoma and two with cutaneous melanoma. Peripheral TCRbeta sequencing was intended to test whether TCR sequence diversity was altered and clonal T-cell expansion was caused by ivuxolimab. The monotherapy dose-escalation portion (N of about 50 patients) of the phase I ivuxolimab trial is reported in the paper.

Regarding this clone: Its target antigen remains unknown. No base qualities exist here, and no much larger clone lies one base off it.

The trial excluded patients who had a history of autoimmune disease or who were on systemic immunosuppression. In every dose cohort, peripheral blood was drawn for TCR sequencing at baseline, cycle 4 day 1, and cycle 7 day 1. The samples were taken from a phase I, first-in-human, multicenter, open-label dose-escalation trial of ivuxolimab. The trial enrolled adults with locally advanced or metastatic head and neck squamous cell, hepatocellular, melanoma or renal cell carcinoma. Before TCR sequencing, CD4+ T cells and CD8+ T cells from peripheral blood were sorted into separate populations. Genomic DNA was extracted from sorted cells for sequencing of the TCRbeta CDR3 region. The immunoSEQ Assay was used for sequencing of TCRbeta CDR3 regions. Not all clones reach the TCRdb copy of this immuneACCESS table, which keeps in-frame sequences only. Checked studies attribute under half of the gap to unresolved V genes and leave the rest unexplained. The sample data list roughly 40,000 clones, and more than 75% of these were observed just once. The leading ten clones occupy about 15% of the sample.

Here is what the overall study found, with its caveats: Partial responders in the 0.1-3.0 mg/kg groups had among the lowest normalized peripheral clonal expansion, especially among CD8+ T cells. Low levels of normalized T-cell clonal expansion were also seen in some nonresponding patients. The antigen specificity of the clonally expanded peripheral T cells was not determined. After ivuxolimab, CD8+ T cells had more expanded clones than CD4+ T cells on average. At doses of 0.1 to 3.0 mg/kg, clonal expansion of both CD4+ and CD8+ blood T cells was observed from baseline to week 6.

After removal of 5 bases from V and 4 bases from J, the junction retains 9 bases not matched to a gene. Based on the germline V gene, the CDR1 and CDR2 sequences are MGHRA and YSYEKL. Including the terminal cysteine and phenylalanine, the CDR3 comprises 16 residues. CDR3 DNA only is kept here, 48 bases in frame from base 1. The source of this sequence is an adult with an advanced solid tumor such as melanoma, head and neck, liver or kidney cancer. Sequenced here: CD4+ or CD8+ T cells sorted from blood, sampled in a trial of the OX40 agonist ivuxolimab. The sequence links TRBV4-1 to TRBJ1-1; TRBD1 matches 11 bases in the middle. The nucleotides are TGCGCCAGCAGCTTCGGACAGGGGGCTGTGGGCACTGAAGCTTTCTTT. It codes for CASSFGQGAVGTEAFF.